This T cell receptor (beta chain) is from a study of control samples from healthy donors and cancer patients. The protocol was immunoSEQ multiplex PCR, while the TCRdb copy is restricted to in-frame clones and leaves out a portion. This repertoire shows some 76,000 clones, 75% to 90% found once; its top ten account for around 9.5%. This clone was seen only a few times. The CDR3 has 15 residues. Germline loops: CDR1 SGHTA, CDR2 FQGTGA. With 5 bases removed from V and 1 base from J, the gap between germline ends came to 14 bases. The chain couples TRBV7-3 to TRBJ1-1; D is ambiguous. The receptor was derived from a woman aged 50 to 60 with colorectal cancer. The sample comprised PBMCs. Written as DNA, the CDR3 is TGTGCCAGCAGCCCTTACCATCAATCGAACACTGAAGCTTTCTTT. This codes for CASSPYHQSNTEAFF.